Below are 16 T cell receptor beta chains sequenced from a single sample in a study of cytotoxic CD8 clonotypes in ibrutinib-treated CLL. Clones were sequenced by immunoSEQ multiplex PCR, and TCRdb holds only the in-frame ones, with some missing. The repertoire consists of roughly 97,000 clones, with 78% occurring once and the leading ten covering around 30%. Sequenced material: PBMCs, taken after 12 months of ibrutinib treatment. These receptors came from a human donor with chronic lymphocytic leukemia.

The genes are TRBV7-2 and TRBJ2-7, with 9 bases aligning to TRBD2. Germline CDR1 is SGHTA and CDR2 is FQGNSA. The CDR3 sequence is 13 residues long. V lost 5 bases and J lost 6; bases outside the gene matches: 5. The chain's CDR3 is CASSAGLALEQYF. CDR3 nucleotide sequence: TGTGCCAGCAGCGCAGGACTAGCGCTCGAGCAGTACTTC.

The chain uses TRBV19 and TRBJ1-5, with 8 positions matching TRBD1. Per germline, CDR1 LNHDA and CDR2 SQIVND (reference sequence). The CDR3 runs 13 residues. V was pared by 10 bases and J by 5 bases, with 7 bases of the junction left unmatched. The CDR3 DNA reads as TGTGCCACCCGCTCGGACAGGGATCAGCCCCAGCATTTT. Residues: CATRSDRDQPQHF.

This clone turned up a few times. The J gene is TRBJ1-5, the V gene TRBV28, with D hard to call. The CDR3 sequence is 12 residues long. Trimming left V 3 bases short and J 6 bases short, with 6 bases between. Germline lookup yields CDR1 MDHEN and CDR2 SYDVKM. Here the CDR3 DNA reads TGTGCCAGCAGTTTCCCCCTTCAGCCCCAGCATTTT. Its protein product is CASSFPLQPQHF.

The rearrangement uses TRBV30 and TRBJ2-2; D not certain. This CDR3 has 12 amino acids. CDR1 GTSNPN and CDR2 SVGIG come from the germline V gene (reference sequence). The V gene lost 5 bases and the J gene lost 5 bases, with 9 bases spanning the gap. The CDR3 is CAWSRVTGELFF. DNA for the CDR3: TGTGCCTGGTCACGGGTTACCGGGGAGCTGTTTTTT.

The chain couples TRBV23-1 to TRBJ2-7; a weak D match, TRBD2 (6 bases). TRBV23-1 has ORF status, its function being uncertain. The CDR3 extends over 16 amino acids. With 3 bases removed from V and 3 bases from J, the gap between germline ends came to 18 bases. Here the CDR3 DNA reads TGCGCCAGCAGTCAGCTGAGGGTCGGAGGGAACTACGAGCAGTACTTC. It translates to CASSQLRVGGNYEQYF.

This clone has a handful of counts. This chain connects TRBV5-6 to TRBJ2-1, with a possible D match to TRBD2 (6 bases). V shed 2 bases and J shed 0 bases, with 12 bases lying between them. Germline CDR1 SGHDT, CDR2 YYEEEE. The CDR3 runs 16 residues. The CDR3: CASSFRRRGSYNEQFF. CDR3 DNA: TGTGCCAGCAGCTTTCGGCGGAGGGGCTCCTACAATGAGCAGTTCTTC.

The chain combines TRBV19 with TRBJ2-3; D unresolved. Deletions cut 0 bases from V and 5 bases from J, with 18 bases between. The germline V gene has CDR1 LNHDA and CDR2 SQIVND (reference sequence). CDR3 length: 17 amino acids. The chain's CDR3 is CASSIDILPRKQDTQYF. The CDR3 region has the DNA TGTGCCAGTAGTATAGATATCCTCCCACGAAAACAAGATACGCAGTATTTT.

The V and J genes are TRBV19 and TRBJ2-5; D gene uncertain. CDR3 length: 13 amino acids. The V end was cut by 3 bases, the J end by 5 bases, with 10 bases between. CDR1 LNHDA and CDR2 SQIVND come from the germline V gene (reference sequence). In nucleotides, the CDR3 is TGTGCCAGTAGTATTGACCAATGGGAGACCCAGTACTTC. Amino acid sequence: CASSIDQWETQYF.

CDR3 in amino acids: CASSVLNYGYTF. CDR3 coding DNA: TGTGCCAGCAGTGTTCTTAACTATGGCTACACCTTC. The rearrangement links TRBV25-1 to TRBJ1-2; D is ambiguous. Trimming stripped 4 bases from V and 1 base from J, with 4 bases between. Germline V gene lookup returns CDR1 MGHDK and CDR2 SYGVNS. CDR3 length equals 12 residues.

The chain couples TRBV7-7 to TRBJ2-1, with D perhaps given as TRBD1 or TRBD2 (5 bases each). This CDR3 has 14 amino acids. From germline, CDR1 is SSHAT and CDR2 FNYEAQ (reference sequence). V lost 2 bases to trimming and J lost 8 bases, with 13 bases between them. The CDR3 DNA reads as TGTGCCAGCAGCTTAAGAGGGCTGGGACATGAGCAGTTCTTC. Residues: CASSLRGLGHEQFF.

This clone has just one count. This rearrangement joins TRBV5-1 to TRBJ1-2; D perhaps matches TRBD1 (5 bases). The CDR3 is made up of 15 amino acids. CDR1 is SGHRS and CDR2 is YFSETQ in the germline V gene. The ends were cut back, 1 base at V and 4 bases at J, with 14 bases in the middle. The CDR3 sequence: CASSLSGGEAYGYTF. Here the CDR3 DNA reads TGCGCCAGCAGCTTGAGTGGAGGGGAGGCCTATGGCTACACCTTC. Looking up the rest from reference TRBV5-1 and TRBJ1-2 gives the full variable domain: KAGVTQTPRYLIKTRGQQVTLSCSPISGHRSVSWYQQTPGQGLQFLFEYFSETQRNKGNFPGRFSGRQFSNSRSEMNVSTLELGDSALYLCASSLSGGEAYGYTFGSGTRLTVV.

CDR3 nucleotide sequence: TGCGCCAGCAGCCAAGGTCCGGGACAGGGAGGCTACGAGCAGTACTTC. Residues: CASSQGPGQGGYEQYF. V gene TRBV4-3 combines with J gene TRBJ2-7; the match to TRBD1 covers 9 bases. Germline trimming cut 1 base from V and 3 bases from J; bases unmatched to any gene: 7. This CDR3 spans 16 amino acids. Germline values: CDR1 LGHNA, CDR2 YSLEER.

As concerns this clone: The sample contains more than one DNA sequence encoding this CDR3. The rearrangement uses TRBV5-1 and TRBJ2-3; 11 nucleotides match TRBD2. The V gene's germline CDR1 is SGHRS and CDR2 YFSETQ. V lost 4 bases and J lost 6; bases outside the gene matches: 4. This CDR3 is 14 amino acids long. The CDR3 DNA sequence: TGCGCCAGCAGCCCACTAGCGGGGGCGGATACGCAGTATTTT. It specifies CASSPLAGADTQYF. Looking up the rest from reference TRBV5-1 and TRBJ2-3 gives the full variable domain: KAGVTQTPRYLIKTRGQQVTLSCSPISGHRSVSWYQQTPGQGLQFLFEYFSETQRNKGNFPGRFSGRQFSNSRSEMNVSTLELGDSALYLCASSPLAGADTQYFGPGTRLTVL.

This clone was seen a single time. The chain employs TRBV2 and TRBJ1-4, with no clear D. Trimming took off 3 bases at V and 8 bases at J, with 13 bases between the two ends. Germline CDR1 is SNHLY and CDR2 is FYNNEI. This CDR3 has 14 residues. CDR3 coding DNA: TGTGCCAGCAGTGAGTCCCGGGGAAGGGAAAAACTGTTTTTT. This encodes CASSESRGREKLFF.

The chain is built from TRBV6-1 and TRBJ2-3, with D possibly being TRBD1 (5 bases). This CDR3 has 14 amino acids. The V and J ends lost 4 bases and 1 base respectively, with 9 bases between them. Per germline, CDR1 MNHNS and CDR2 SASEGT. The CDR3: CASSVGHGTDTQYF. Written as DNA, the CDR3 is TGTGCCAGCAGTGTTGGACACGGCACAGATACGCAGTATTTT.

The chain uses TRBV27 and TRBJ2-7; D could derive from TRBD1 or TRBD2 (5 bases each). The germline V and J ends were trimmed by 4 bases and 4 bases, with 5 bases remaining between them. The CDR3 runs 11 residues. From germline, CDR1 is MNHEY and CDR2 SMNVEV (reference sequence). CDR3 region: CASSWGYEQYF. The CDR3 nucleotides read TGTGCCAGCAGTTGGGGGTACGAGCAGTACTTC.